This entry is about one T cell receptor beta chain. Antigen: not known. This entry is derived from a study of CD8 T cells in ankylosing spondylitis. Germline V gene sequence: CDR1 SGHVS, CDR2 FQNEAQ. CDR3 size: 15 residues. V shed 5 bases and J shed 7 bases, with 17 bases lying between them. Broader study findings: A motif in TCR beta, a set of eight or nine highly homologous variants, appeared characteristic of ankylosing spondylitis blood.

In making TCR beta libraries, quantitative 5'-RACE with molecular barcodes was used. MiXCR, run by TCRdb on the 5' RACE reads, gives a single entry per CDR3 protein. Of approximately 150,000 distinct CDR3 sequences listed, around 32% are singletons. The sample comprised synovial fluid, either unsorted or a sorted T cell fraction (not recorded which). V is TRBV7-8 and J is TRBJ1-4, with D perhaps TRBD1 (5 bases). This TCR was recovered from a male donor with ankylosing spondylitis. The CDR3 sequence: CASSLRDPGREKLFF. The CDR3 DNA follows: TGTGCCAGCAGCCTCCGGGACCCAGGGCGTGAAAAACTGTTTTTT.